The rows below give T cell receptor beta chains drawn from one sample of a study of cytotoxic CD8 clonotypes in ibrutinib-treated CLL. The data were produced by immunoSEQ multiplex PCR, yet TCRdb's version contains in-frame clones alone and is incomplete. Altogether 150,000 or so clones are present, 70% to 90% being singletons, with the ten largest covering approximately 7.6%. The source was PBMCs, collected after 36 months of ibrutinib treatment. These receptors came from a human donor with chronic lymphocytic leukemia. Each CDR3 is given with its conserved first and last residue. D genes are given only for firm matches. The size field is filled for only some rows; it gives once, few, many or a size class.

d_gene: -; j_gene: TRBJ1-2; abundance: -; v_gene: TRBV15; CDR3nt: TGTGCCACCAGCAGAGATAGGGGAATCGGCTACACCTTC; CDR3aa: CATSRDRGIGYTF
d_gene: -; j_gene: TRBJ2-3; abundance: -; v_gene: TRBV5-4; CDR3nt: TGTGCCAGCAGCTTATCGCTGGGTACGCAGTATTTT; CDR3aa: CASSLSLGTQYF
d_gene: -; j_gene: TRBJ1-5; abundance: few; v_gene: TRBV19; CDR3nt: TGTGCCAGTAGTATTAAAAGGGATCAGCCCCAGCATTTT; CDR3aa: CASSIKRDQPQHF
d_gene: TRBD1; j_gene: TRBJ1-2; abundance: once; v_gene: TRBV7-9; CDR3nt: TGTGCCAGCAGCTTAGACACGACAGGGATCGGTGGCTACACCTTC; CDR3aa: CASSLDTTGIGGYTF
d_gene: -; j_gene: TRBJ1-3; abundance: -; v_gene: TRBV30; CDR3nt: TGTGCCTGGAGTGTACGACGGAGCTCTGGAAACACCATATATTTT; CDR3aa: CAWSVRRSSGNTIYF
d_gene: TRBD2; j_gene: TRBJ2-1; abundance: -; v_gene: TRBV5-1; CDR3nt: TGCGCCAGCAAGCTACTAGCGGCCTACAATGAGCAGTTCTTC; CDR3aa: CASKLLAAYNEQFF
d_gene: -; j_gene: TRBJ1-2; abundance: -; v_gene: TRBV29-1; CDR3nt: TGCAGCGTTGCAGGGATCGATGGCTACACCTTC; CDR3aa: CSVAGIDGYTF
d_gene: -; j_gene: TRBJ1-4; abundance: -; v_gene: TRBV7-9; CDR3nt: TGTGCCAGCAGCTTAGTCGGCGGCAATGAAAAACTGTTTTTT; CDR3aa: CASSLVGGNEKLFF
d_gene: -; j_gene: TRBJ1-2; abundance: -; v_gene: TRBV2; CDR3nt: TGTGCCAGCAAAGGAGGGCAGATCGGAGGCTACACCTTC; CDR3aa: CASKGGQIGGYTF
d_gene: -; j_gene: TRBJ1-2; abundance: -; v_gene: TRBV19; CDR3nt: TGTGCCAGTAGTATAGAATACAGACACGGTGATGGCTACACCTTC; CDR3aa: CASSIEYRHGDGYTF
d_gene: -; j_gene: TRBJ2-1; abundance: -; v_gene: TRBV5-1; CDR3nt: TGCGCCAGCAGCTTTTTGGCGGGGTACAATGAGCAGTTCTTC; CDR3aa: CASSFLAGYNEQFF
d_gene: -; j_gene: TRBJ1-2; abundance: -; v_gene: TRBV7-2; CDR3nt: TGTGCCAGCAGCTGGGCAGGCGCTTTCTATGGCTACACCTTC; CDR3aa: CASSWAGAFYGYTF
d_gene: -; j_gene: TRBJ2-7; abundance: -; v_gene: TRBV10-3; CDR3nt: TGTGCCATCACTCCATCTCACGGAGAGCAGTACTTC; CDR3aa: CAITPSHGEQYF
d_gene: TRBD1; j_gene: TRBJ1-5; abundance: -; v_gene: TRBV15; CDR3nt: TGTGCCACCAGCGGCCAGGGGGCTAGCAATCAGCCCCAGCATTTT; CDR3aa: CATSGQGASNQPQHF
d_gene: TRBD2; j_gene: TRBJ2-3; abundance: medium-sized; v_gene: TRBV5-6; CDR3nt: TGTGCCAGCAGCCGATACTTGACACGGGAGGGGACAGATACGCAGTATTTT; CDR3aa: CASSRYLTREGTDTQYF
d_gene: TRBD1; j_gene: TRBJ2-7; abundance: -; v_gene: TRBV15; CDR3nt: TGTGCCACCAGCAACGACAGGGGCTACGAGCAGTACTTC; CDR3aa: CATSNDRGYEQYF
d_gene: TRBD1; j_gene: TRBJ1-5; abundance: few; v_gene: TRBV4-1; CDR3nt: TGCGCCAGCAGCCAAGATTCAGGGGGGGCCGGCAATCAGCCCCAGCATTTT; CDR3aa: CASSQDSGGAGNQPQHF
d_gene: -; j_gene: TRBJ1-3; abundance: once; v_gene: TRBV10-3; CDR3nt: TGTGCCATCAGTGAGGGAACTGGAAACACCATATATTTT; CDR3aa: CAISEGTGNTIYF
d_gene: -; j_gene: TRBJ1-1; abundance: -; v_gene: TRBV15; CDR3nt: TGTGCCACCAGCAGAGATAATTGGGAAGGGACCACTGAAGCTTTCTTT; CDR3aa: CATSRDNWEGTTEAFF
d_gene: -; j_gene: TRBJ2-2; abundance: -; v_gene: TRBV30; CDR3nt: TGTGCCTGGAGTGTTTTGCGCACCGGGGAGCTGTTTTTT; CDR3aa: CAWSVLRTGELFF
d_gene: -; j_gene: TRBJ1-1; abundance: -; v_gene: TRBV6-5; CDR3nt: TGTGCCAGCAGCCAACATATGTTGAGGGGCTCTGAAGCTTTCTTT; CDR3aa: CASSQHMLRGSEAFF
d_gene: -; j_gene: TRBJ2-7; abundance: -; v_gene: TRBV10-2; CDR3nt: TGCGCCAGCAGTGAGGCACCTCACTCCTACGAGCAGTACTTC; CDR3aa: CASSEAPHSYEQYF
d_gene: -; j_gene: TRBJ2-5; abundance: once; v_gene: TRBV18; CDR3nt: TGTGCCAGCTCACCCAGGGAAGAGACCCAGTACTTC; CDR3aa: CASSPREETQYF
d_gene: -; j_gene: TRBJ1-6; abundance: -; v_gene: TRBV4-1; CDR3nt: TGCGCCAGCAGCCAAGATCTGCAGGGCGGATATAATTCACCCCTCCACTTT; CDR3aa: CASSQDLQGGYNSPLHF
d_gene: -; j_gene: TRBJ1-1; abundance: -; v_gene: TRBV6-1; CDR3nt: TGTGCCATCGTACTGGGACTCCGGAACACTGAAGCTTTCTTT; CDR3aa: CAIVLGLRNTEAFF
d_gene: -; j_gene: TRBJ2-1; abundance: -; v_gene: TRBV7-9; CDR3nt: TGTGCCAGCACTCCAGAGAGTCATGAGCAGTTCTTC; CDR3aa: CASTPESHEQFF
d_gene: -; j_gene: TRBJ1-6; abundance: -; v_gene: TRBV5-6; CDR3nt: TGTGCCAGCAGCTTGGACACTGGAAGGTCCTCACCCCTCCACTTT; CDR3aa: CASSLDTGRSSPLHF
d_gene: -; j_gene: TRBJ1-5; abundance: once; v_gene: TRBV18; CDR3nt: TGTGCCAGCTCACCACTCGCAGGGAGCGGCAATCAGCCCCAGCATTTT; CDR3aa: CASSPLAGSGNQPQHF
d_gene: -; j_gene: TRBJ1-3; abundance: -; v_gene: TRBV27; CDR3nt: TGTGCCAGCAGGTCCTCTGGAAACACCATATATTTT; CDR3aa: CASRSSGNTIYF
d_gene: -; j_gene: TRBJ1-1; abundance: -; v_gene: TRBV15; CDR3nt: TGTGCCACCAGCAGAGGTCACCCCTCTGTGGGTCTGAACACTGAAGCTTTCTTT; CDR3aa: CATSRGHPSVGLNTEAFF
d_gene: TRBD2; j_gene: TRBJ2-7; abundance: -; v_gene: TRBV2; CDR3nt: TGTGCCAGCAGTCGCCGGGGGGGGAACGACGAGCAGTACTTC; CDR3aa: CASSRRGGNDEQYF
d_gene: -; j_gene: TRBJ2-3; abundance: few; v_gene: TRBV9; CDR3nt: TGTGCCAGCAGCGCGGCGGGTTCGGTCTCAGATACGCAGTATTTT; CDR3aa: CASSAAGSVSDTQYF
d_gene: -; j_gene: TRBJ1-5; abundance: few; v_gene: TRBV10-3; CDR3nt: TGTGCCTCAACGGACGGTTATCAGCCCCAGCATTTT; CDR3aa: CASTDGYQPQHF
d_gene: TRBD2; j_gene: TRBJ2-5; abundance: -; v_gene: TRBV2; CDR3nt: TGTGCCAGCATCCCCAGCGGGGGCGAGACCCAGTACTTC; CDR3aa: CASIPSGGETQYF
d_gene: TRBD1; j_gene: TRBJ1-1; abundance: many; v_gene: TRBV5-1; CDR3nt: TGCGCCAGTTTAGGACAGGGAGATACTGAAGCTTTCTTT; CDR3aa: CASLGQGDTEAFF
d_gene: TRBD2; j_gene: TRBJ2-1; abundance: -; v_gene: TRBV25-1; CDR3nt: TGTGCCAGCAGTGCCGGTACTAGCGGGTACATCGAGCAGTTCTTC; CDR3aa: CASSAGTSGYIEQFF
d_gene: -; j_gene: TRBJ2-3; abundance: -; v_gene: TRBV18; CDR3nt: TGTGCCAGCTCACCCACCTTAGGCAACGGTCGGGATACGCAGTATTTT; CDR3aa: CASSPTLGNGRDTQYF
d_gene: -; j_gene: TRBJ1-1; abundance: -; v_gene: TRBV20-1; CDR3nt: TGCAGTGCTAGTCTTCAGAGAGCTTTCTTT; CDR3aa: CSASLQRAFF
d_gene: -; j_gene: TRBJ1-2; abundance: few; v_gene: TRBV13; CDR3nt: TGTGCCAGCAGCCTTATGGGACTGGGGGGCTACACCTTC; CDR3aa: CASSLMGLGGYTF
d_gene: -; j_gene: TRBJ2-2; abundance: -; v_gene: TRBV28; CDR3nt: TGTGCCAGCAGTTTTCTGGACAGACTCACCGGGGAGCTGTTTTTT; CDR3aa: CASSFLDRLTGELFF
d_gene: -; j_gene: TRBJ1-1; abundance: -; v_gene: TRBV5-1; CDR3nt: TGCGCCAGCAGCTTGACAGGGTCGGCCGCTGAAGCTTTCTTT; CDR3aa: CASSLTGSAAEAFF
d_gene: TRBD1; j_gene: TRBJ1-1; abundance: -; v_gene: TRBV5-1; CDR3nt: TGCGCCAGCAGTTACAGGGGGGCTCCTGAAGCTTTCTTT; CDR3aa: CASSYRGAPEAFF
d_gene: -; j_gene: TRBJ2-7; abundance: once; v_gene: TRBV27; CDR3nt: TGTGCCAGCAGCCCCGGGACACCTCCCTACGAGCAGTACTTC; CDR3aa: CASSPGTPPYEQYF
d_gene: -; j_gene: TRBJ1-4; abundance: -; v_gene: TRBV5-1; CDR3nt: TGCGCCAGCACCCAGGGATTCGACGAAAATGAAAAACTGTTTTTT; CDR3aa: CASTQGFDENEKLFF
d_gene: TRBD1; j_gene: TRBJ2-5; abundance: -; v_gene: TRBV18; CDR3nt: TGTGCCAGCTCATTCAGGACAGGCCTACGAGCAGAGACCCAGTACTTC; CDR3aa: CASSFRTGLRAETQYF
d_gene: -; j_gene: TRBJ2-3; abundance: -; v_gene: TRBV15; CDR3nt: TGTGCCACCAGCACAGGATCCTTTTCTCTCACAGATACGCAGTATTTT; CDR3aa: CATSTGSFSLTDTQYF
d_gene: -; j_gene: TRBJ2-6; abundance: -; v_gene: TRBV2; CDR3nt: TGTGCCACTCAGGCTAACGGGGCCAACGTCCTGACTTTC; CDR3aa: CATQANGANVLTF
d_gene: TRBD2; j_gene: TRBJ2-2; abundance: once; v_gene: TRBV15; CDR3nt: TGTGCCACCAGGTTTGCTAGCGGGACCGGGGAGCTGTTTTTT; CDR3aa: CATRFASGTGELFF
d_gene: -; j_gene: TRBJ1-5; abundance: -; v_gene: TRBV18; CDR3nt: TGTGCCAGCTCACAAGGACAAAACAATCAGCCCCAGCATTTT; CDR3aa: CASSQGQNNQPQHF